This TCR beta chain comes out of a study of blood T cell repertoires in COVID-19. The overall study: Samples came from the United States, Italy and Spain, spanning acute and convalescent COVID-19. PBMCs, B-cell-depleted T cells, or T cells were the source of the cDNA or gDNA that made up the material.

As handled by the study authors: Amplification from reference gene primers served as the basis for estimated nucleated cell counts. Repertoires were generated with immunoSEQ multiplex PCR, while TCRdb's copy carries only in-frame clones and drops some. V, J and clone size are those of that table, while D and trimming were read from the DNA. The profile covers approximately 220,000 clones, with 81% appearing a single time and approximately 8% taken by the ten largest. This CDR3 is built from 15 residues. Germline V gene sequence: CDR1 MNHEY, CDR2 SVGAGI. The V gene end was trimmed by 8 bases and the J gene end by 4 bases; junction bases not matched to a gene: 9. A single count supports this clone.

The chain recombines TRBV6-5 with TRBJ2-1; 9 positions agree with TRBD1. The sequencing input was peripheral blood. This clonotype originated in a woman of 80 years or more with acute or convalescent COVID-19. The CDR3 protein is CASDARDRVYNEQFF. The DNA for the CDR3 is TGTGCCAGCGATGCCCGGGACAGGGTATACAATGAGCAGTTCTTC.